Listed here is a single TCR beta chain. The antigen is undetermined. CDR3 size: 13 residues. CDR1 is SGHAT, CDR2 FQNNGV, per germline. Deletions cut 1 base from V and 6 bases from J, with 9 bases between. The authors split each subset's genomic DNA evenly across several immunoSEQ plates. The sorted-subset replicate PCRs were given 200 ng DNA, which is tens of thousands of T cell genomes. TCRdb's table, derived via immunoSEQ multiplex PCR, lists solely in-frame clones and lacks some. The table records 1,100,000 or so clones, about 84% of them present only once. The entry originates in a study of shared clonotypes between healthy human individuals. Study-wide results and caveats: Shared clonotypes across all four donors exceeded non-shared ones in generation probability.

The TCR sequence derives from a man aged 18 to 35 in good health. Some clones in this sample may be carry-over from other donors' samples. The chain couples TRBV11-2 to TRBJ1-1, with no clear D. Material: memory CD4+ T cells from PBMCs. Documented subset: CD45RA-negative fraction. This CDR3 is CASSLVAGSEAFF. The CDR3, as DNA: TGTGCCAGCAGCTTAGTGGCAGGTTCTGAAGCTTTCTTT.